Sequencing of this T cell receptor beta chain was carried out in a study of post-analysis software for immune sequencing data. General study results and limits: Elevated frequency relative to controls characterized 4 or 5 TRBV segments in patients, TRBV5-6, TRBV5-1 and TRBV20-1 among them. Samples made in the same batch grouped tightly together by F measure. The normalized Chao1 diversity of multiple sclerosis patients was significantly lower than that of controls.

Germline CDR1 and CDR2: SGHRS and YFSETQ. V was cut by 0 bases and J by 0 bases, with 9 bases left in between. The length of the CDR3 is 16 residues. As concerns this clonotype: The antigen is unknown.

The library was made from cDNA and included unique molecular identifiers. Each CDR3 protein gets one entry after TCRdb re-called the PCR reads with MiXCR. The sample yields about 770,000 distinct CDR3 sequences, 35% to 55% seen once. The sequenced material came from blood. The rearrangement uses TRBV5-1 and TRBJ1-4, with D maybe TRBD1 (6 bases). The origin of this receptor is a girl aged 5-17 years with multiple sclerosis. CDR3 sequence (DNA): TGCGCCAGCAGCTTGGAGGGGGATACAACTAATGAAAAACTGTTTTTT. It encodes CASSLEGDTTNEKLFF.